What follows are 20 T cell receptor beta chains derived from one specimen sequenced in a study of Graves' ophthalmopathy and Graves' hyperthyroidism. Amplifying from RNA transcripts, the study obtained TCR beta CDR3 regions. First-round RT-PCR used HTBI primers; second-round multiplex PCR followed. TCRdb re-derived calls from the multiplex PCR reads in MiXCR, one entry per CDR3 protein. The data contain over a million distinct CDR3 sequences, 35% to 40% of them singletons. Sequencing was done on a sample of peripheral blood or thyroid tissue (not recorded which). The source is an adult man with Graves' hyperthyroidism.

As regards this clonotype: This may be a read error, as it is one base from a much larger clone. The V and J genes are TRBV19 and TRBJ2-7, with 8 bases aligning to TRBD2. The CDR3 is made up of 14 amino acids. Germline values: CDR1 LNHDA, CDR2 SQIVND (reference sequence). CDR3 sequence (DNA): TGTGCCAGCCTGGTAGCGGGAACAACCTACAAGCAGTACTTC. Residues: CASLVAGTTYKQYF.

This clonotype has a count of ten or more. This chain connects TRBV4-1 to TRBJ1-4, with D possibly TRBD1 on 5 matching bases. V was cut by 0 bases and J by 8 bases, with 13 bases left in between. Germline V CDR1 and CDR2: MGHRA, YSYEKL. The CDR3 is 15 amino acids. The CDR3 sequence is CASSQDVQPGEKLFF. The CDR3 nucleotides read TGCGCCAGCAGCCAAGATGTCCAGCCAGGGGAAAAACTGTTTTTT.

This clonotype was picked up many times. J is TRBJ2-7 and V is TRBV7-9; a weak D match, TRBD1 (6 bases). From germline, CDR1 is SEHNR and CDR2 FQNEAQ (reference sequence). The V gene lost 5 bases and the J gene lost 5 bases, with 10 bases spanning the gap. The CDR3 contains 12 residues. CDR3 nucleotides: TGTGCCAGCAGCGTCAGGGGTCACGAGCAGTACTTC. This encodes CASSVRGHEQYF.

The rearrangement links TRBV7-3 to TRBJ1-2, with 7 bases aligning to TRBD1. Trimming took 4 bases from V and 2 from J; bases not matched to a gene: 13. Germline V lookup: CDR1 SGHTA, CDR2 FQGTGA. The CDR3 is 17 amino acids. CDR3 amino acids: CASSSMTGRISNYGYTF. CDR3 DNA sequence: TGTGCCAGCAGCTCCATGACAGGGCGTATTTCGAACTATGGCTACACCTTC.

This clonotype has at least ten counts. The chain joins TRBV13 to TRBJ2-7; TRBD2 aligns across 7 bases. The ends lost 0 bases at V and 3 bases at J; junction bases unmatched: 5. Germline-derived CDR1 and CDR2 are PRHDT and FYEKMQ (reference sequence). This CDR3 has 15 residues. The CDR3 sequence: CASSLGAGVGYEQYF. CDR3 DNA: TGTGCCAGCAGCTTAGGGGCGGGAGTAGGCTACGAGCAGTACTTC.

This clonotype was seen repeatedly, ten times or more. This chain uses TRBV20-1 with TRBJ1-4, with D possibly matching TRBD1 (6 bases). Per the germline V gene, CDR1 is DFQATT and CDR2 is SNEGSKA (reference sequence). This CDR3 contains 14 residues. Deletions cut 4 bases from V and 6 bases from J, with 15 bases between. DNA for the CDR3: TGCAGTGCTACGTGGGGGGGCTTGGATGAAAAACTGTTTTTT. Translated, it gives CSATWGGLDEKLFF.

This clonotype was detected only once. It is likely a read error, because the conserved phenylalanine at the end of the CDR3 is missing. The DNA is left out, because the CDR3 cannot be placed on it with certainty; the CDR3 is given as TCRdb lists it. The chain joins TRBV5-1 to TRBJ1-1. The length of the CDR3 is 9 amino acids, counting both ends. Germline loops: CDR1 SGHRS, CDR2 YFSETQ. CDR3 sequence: CASSLDRGS.

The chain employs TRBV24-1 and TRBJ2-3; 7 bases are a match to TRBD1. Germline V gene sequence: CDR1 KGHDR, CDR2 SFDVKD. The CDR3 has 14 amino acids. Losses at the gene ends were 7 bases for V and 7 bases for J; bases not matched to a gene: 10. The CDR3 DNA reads TGTGCCACCAGGGACTCGGGGACAGCACATACGCAGTATTTT. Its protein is CATRDSGTAHTQYF.

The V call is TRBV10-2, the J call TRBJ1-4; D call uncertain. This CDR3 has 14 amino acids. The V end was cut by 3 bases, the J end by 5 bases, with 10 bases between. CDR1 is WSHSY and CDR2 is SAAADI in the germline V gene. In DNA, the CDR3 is TGCGCCAGCAGTGACTCTGGGCAGAATGAAAAACTGTTTTTT. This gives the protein CASSDSGQNEKLFF.

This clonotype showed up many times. The CDR3 region has the DNA TGTGCCACCAGCAAATCGGGACTAGCGGATTACGAGCAGTACTTC. Translated: CATSKSGLADYEQYF. The rearrangement links TRBV15 to TRBJ2-7, with 11 bases aligning to TRBD2. The CDR3 totals 15 residues. J gave up 4 bases and V 4 bases, and 6 bases lay outside the gene matches. Germline V gene lookup returns CDR1 LNHNV and CDR2 YYDKDF (reference sequence).

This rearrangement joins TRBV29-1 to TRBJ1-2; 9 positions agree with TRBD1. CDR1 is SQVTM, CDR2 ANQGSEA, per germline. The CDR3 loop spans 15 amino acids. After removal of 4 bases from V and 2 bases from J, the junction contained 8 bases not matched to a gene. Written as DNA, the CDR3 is TGCAGCGTTGGTTCTAGAACAGGGGGCAACTATGGCTACACCTTC. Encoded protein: CSVGSRTGGNYGYTF.

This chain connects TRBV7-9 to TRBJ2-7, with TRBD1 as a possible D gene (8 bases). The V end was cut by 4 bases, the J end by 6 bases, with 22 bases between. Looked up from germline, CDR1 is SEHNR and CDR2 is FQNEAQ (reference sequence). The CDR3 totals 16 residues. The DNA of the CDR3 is TGTGCCAGCAGCTCCCTACTGACAGGGGAGGGTCGCGAGCAGTACTTC. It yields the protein CASSSLLTGEGREQYF.

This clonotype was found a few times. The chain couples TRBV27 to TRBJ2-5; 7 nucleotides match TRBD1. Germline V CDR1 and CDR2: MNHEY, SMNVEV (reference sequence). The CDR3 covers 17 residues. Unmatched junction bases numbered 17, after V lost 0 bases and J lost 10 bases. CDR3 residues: CASSLSPGTDLLADQYF. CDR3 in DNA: TGTGCCAGCAGTTTATCGCCAGGGACAGACCTTCTGGCGGACCAGTACTTC.

Here the CDR3 DNA reads TGCGCCAGCAGCTTGGGTTGGCTTGGTACTCAAGAGACCCAGTACTTC. Its translation is CASSLGWLGTQETQYF. The gene calls are TRBV5-1 and TRBJ2-5; D ambiguous. V lost 0 bases to trimming and J lost 2 bases, with 14 bases between them. Germline CDR1 is SGHRS and CDR2 is YFSETQ. The CDR3 runs to 16 residues.

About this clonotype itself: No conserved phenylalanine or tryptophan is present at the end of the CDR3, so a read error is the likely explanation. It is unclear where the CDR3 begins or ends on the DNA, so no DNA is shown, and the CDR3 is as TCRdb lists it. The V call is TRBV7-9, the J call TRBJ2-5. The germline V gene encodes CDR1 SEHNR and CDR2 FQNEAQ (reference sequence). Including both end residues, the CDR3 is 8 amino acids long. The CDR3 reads CASSSSRT.

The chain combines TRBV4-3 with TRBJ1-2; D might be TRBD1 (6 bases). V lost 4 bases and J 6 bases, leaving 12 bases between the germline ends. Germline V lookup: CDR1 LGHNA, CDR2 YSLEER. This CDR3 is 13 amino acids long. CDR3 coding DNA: TGCGCCAGCAGCCCCTATAGGACAGATGGCTACACCTTC. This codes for CASSPYRTDGYTF.

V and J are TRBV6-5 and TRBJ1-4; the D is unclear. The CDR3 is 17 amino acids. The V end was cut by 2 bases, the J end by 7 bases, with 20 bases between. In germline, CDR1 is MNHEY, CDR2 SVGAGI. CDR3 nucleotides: TGTGCCAGCAGTTACGTACAGCCCGGGCGGGGTTCTGAAAAACTGTTTTTT. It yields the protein CASSYVQPGRGSEKLFF.

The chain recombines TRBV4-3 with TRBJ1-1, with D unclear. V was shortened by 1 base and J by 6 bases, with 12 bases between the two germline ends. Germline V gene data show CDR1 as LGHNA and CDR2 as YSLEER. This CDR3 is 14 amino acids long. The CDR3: CASSQAMVTAEAFF. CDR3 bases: TGCGCCAGCAGCCAAGCGATGGTTACGGCTGAAGCTTTCTTT.

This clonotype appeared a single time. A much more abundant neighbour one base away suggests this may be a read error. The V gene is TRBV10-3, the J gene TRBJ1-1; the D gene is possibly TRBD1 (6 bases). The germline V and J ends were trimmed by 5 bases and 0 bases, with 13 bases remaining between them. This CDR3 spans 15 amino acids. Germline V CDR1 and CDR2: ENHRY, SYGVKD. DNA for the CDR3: TGTGCCATCAGTTACAGGGAATCGGTGAACACTGAAGCTTTCTTT. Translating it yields CAISYRESVNTEAFF.

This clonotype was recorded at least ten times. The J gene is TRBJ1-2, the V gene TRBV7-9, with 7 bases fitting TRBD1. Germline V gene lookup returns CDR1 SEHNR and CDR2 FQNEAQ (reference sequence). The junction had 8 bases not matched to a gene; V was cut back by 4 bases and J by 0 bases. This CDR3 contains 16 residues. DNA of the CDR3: TGTGCCAGCAGCTCGAGCCCGGGACAGACTAACTATGGCTACACCTTC. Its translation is CASSSSPGQTNYGYTF.